This T cell receptor beta chain was sequenced in a study of T-cell memory formation after mild COVID-19. This clonotype was seen just once. Antigen specificity is unknown. Study observations and caveats: Mostly located in CM and EM were contracting CD4+ clones, with contracting CD8+ clones located in EMRA. Clones contracting over day 15 to 85 were CD4/CD8 balanced, with later expanders leaning CD4+.

The germline V gene encodes CDR1 MNHEY and CDR2 SVGAGI. The CDR3 sequence is 15 residues long. Germline trimming cut 5 bases from V and 4 bases from J; bases unmatched to any gene: 8. Amplification by 5'RACE using constant-segment primers produced TCR alpha and TCR beta cDNA libraries that carried sample barcodes and UMIs. TCRdb independently ran MiXCR on the 5' RACE reads; one entry per CDR3 protein. The data contain about 560,000 distinct CDR3 sequences, 15% to 20% of them singletons. Sequenced input: PBMCs or a T cell subset sorted from them (not recorded which). J is TRBJ1-2 and V is TRBV6-5; 9 bases fit TRBD1. The clonotype originates from an adult woman who had mild COVID-19 (a few samples of this study predate the infection). Cell type and time point are not known. CDR3 DNA sequence: TGTGCCAGCAGTCCCCGACAGGGGGGCGCCTATGGCTACACCTTC. Amino acids: CASSPRQGGAYGYTF.